These 18 T cell receptor beta chains originate from one sample sequenced in a study of cytomegalovirus exposure and HLA in healthy donors. Here immunoSEQ multiplex PCR was the method, and the copy in TCRdb shows in-frame clones only, minus some. Of hundreds of thousands of clones listed, approximately 90% are singletons. Material for sequencing was PBMCs. These receptor sequences come from a woman in her late teens or twenties in good health and CMV-seronegative.

This chain uses TRBV2 with TRBJ2-7; 8 bases agree with TRBD1. J was trimmed by 3 bases and V by 6 bases; bases with no gene match: 4. The germline gives CDR1 SNHLY, CDR2 FYNNEI. The CDR3 contains 13 residues. CDR3 sequence: CASRQDRGYEQYF. CDR3 bases: TGTGCCAGCAGGCAAGACAGGGGCTACGAGCAGTACTTC.

The rearrangement joins TRBV30 to TRBJ2-1; 11 positions agree with TRBD2. Germline loops: CDR1 GTSNPN, CDR2 SVGIG (reference sequence). The CDR3 consists of 15 residues. V gave up 6 bases and J gave up 6 bases; unmatched junction bases: 10. Here the CDR3 DNA reads TGTGCCTGCCTCCTGGGACTAGCGGTAGGCAATGAGCAGTTCTTC. Translated, it gives CACLLGLAVGNEQFF. The full variable domain, with the rest looked up from reference TRBV30 and TRBJ2-1, is SQTIHQWPATLVQPVGSPLSLECTVEGTSNPNLYWYRQAAGRGLQLLFYSVGIGQISSEVPQNLSASRPQDRQFILSSKKLLLSDSGFYLCACLLGLAVGNEQFFGPGTRLTVL.

The chain recombines TRBV11-2 with TRBJ2-2, with 13 bases fitting TRBD2. The junction had 9 bases not matched to a gene; V was cut back by 3 bases and J by 8 bases. Germline CDR1 SGHAT, CDR2 FQNNGV. This CDR3 is 17 amino acids long. CDR3 DNA sequence: TGTGCCAGCAGCTTCCTAGGACTAGCGGGGGCAAGAGGGGAGCTGTTTTTT. It yields the protein CASSFLGLAGARGELFF.

This chain joins TRBV6-6 and TRBJ1-6; D is perhaps TRBD1 (6 bases). The CDR3 runs 15 residues. The germline CDR1 and CDR2 sequences are MNHNY and SVGAGI (reference sequence). Trimming pared 0 bases from V and 9 bases from J, leaving 12 bases between. The CDR3 DNA reads as TGTGCCAGCAGTTACTCCGGGCAGGGGACTTCACCCCTCCACTTT. Residues: CASSYSGQGTSPLHF.

This sequence joins TRBV9 and TRBJ2-1, with D perhaps matching TRBD2 (5 bases). This CDR3 has 14 amino acids. V lost 4 bases, J lost 8 bases, and 16 bases lay in between. The germline CDR1 and CDR2 sequences are SGDLS and YYNGEE. The CDR3 coding sequence is TGTGCCAGCAGCTTCACTCATCGGGAAGATGAGCAGTTCTTC. Its protein product is CASSFTHREDEQFF.

V and J are TRBV6-5 and TRBJ1-2, with a possible D match to TRBD1 (6 bases). CDR1 is MNHEY, CDR2 SVGAGI, per germline. The CDR3 contains 15 residues. V shed 5 bases and J shed 5 bases, with 18 bases lying between them. In DNA form, the CDR3 reads TGTGCCAGCAGTCCCCAACAGGGTTCGGGGTATGGCTACACCTTC. This gives the protein CASSPQQGSGYGYTF.

This clone was seen only a few times. The identical CDR3 is also encoded by other nucleotide sequences in the sample. The J gene is TRBJ1-5, the V gene TRBV27; TRBD1 agrees at 7 bases. V lost 4 bases, J lost 5 bases, and 2 bases stayed unmatched. The CDR3 totals 13 residues. The germline CDR1 and CDR2 sequences are MNHEY and SMNVEV (reference sequence). CDR3 coding DNA: TGTGCCAGCAGTTGGGACAGCTATCAGCCCCAGCATTTT. It codes for CASSWDSYQPQHF.

The chain links TRBV21-1 to TRBJ2-7; the listed D gene, TRBD1, was not tested against the DNA. TRBV21-1 counts as a pseudogene. This CDR3 comprises 15 residues. CDR3 region: CATLTKGQGAYEQYF. In nucleotides, the CDR3 is TGTGCCACCCTCACGAAAGGACAGGGGGCCTACGAGCAGTACTTC.

This clone was seen only a few times. The genes are TRBV14 and TRBJ2-7; 10 nucleotides agree with TRBD2. V trimming: 4 bases; J trimming: 2 bases; junction bases outside the gene matches: 2. This CDR3 is built from 14 residues. The V gene's germline CDR1 is SGHDN and CDR2 FVKESK. In nucleotides, the CDR3 is TGTGCCAGCAGCCCTGGACTAGCGGCCTACGAGCAGTACTTC. Its protein product is CASSPGLAAYEQYF.

The chain has TRBV29-1 and TRBJ1-2; 7 bases align to TRBD1. Germline values: CDR1 SQVTM, CDR2 ANQGSEA. The CDR3 is made up of 13 amino acids. J was trimmed by 2 bases and V by 7 bases; bases with no gene match: 7. CDR3 residues: CSGLAGGNYGYTF. The CDR3, as DNA: TGCAGCGGACTGGCAGGGGGAAACTATGGCTACACCTTC.

The V gene is TRBV19, the J gene TRBJ2-7; 12 positions agree with TRBD2. V lost 3 bases, J lost 5 bases, and 2 bases stayed unmatched. CDR1 is LNHDA and CDR2 is SQIVND in the germline V gene (reference sequence). The CDR3 sequence is 14 residues long. The CDR3 coding sequence is TGTGCCAGTAGTATCGGACTAGCGGGAAACGAGCAGTACTTC. As protein: CASSIGLAGNEQYF.

On this clone itself: At one of its ends the junction is not consistent with the germline gene, which may arise from a read error. The rearrangement links TRBV2 to TRBJ2-7; 9 bases map to TRBD1. The CDR3 sequence is 14 residues long. CDR1 and CDR2 from the germline V gene are SNHLY and FYNNEI. CDR3 in amino acids: CASSEAGTGMTSGF. The CDR3 DNA reads TGTGCCAGCAGTGAAGCCGGGACAGGGATGACTAGTGGCTTC.

The gene calls are TRBV6-6 and TRBJ2-3, with D tentatively TRBD2 (6 bases). The CDR3 extends over 13 amino acids. Germline CDR1 reads MNHNY; CDR2 reads SVGAGI (reference sequence). V was cut by 4 bases and J by 5 bases, with 10 bases left in between. In nucleotides, the CDR3 is TGTGCCAGCAGTTCCACGCGGGGAGATACGCAGTATTTT. As protein: CASSSTRGDTQYF.

The chain employs TRBV5-1 and TRBJ2-1, with D maybe TRBD2 (5 bases). Germline-derived CDR1 and CDR2 are SGHRS and YFSETQ. The CDR3 has 16 amino acids. V was clipped by 4 bases and J by 4 bases, with 18 bases between them. The CDR3 spells CASSRPKDWAYNEQFF. CDR3 bases: TGCGCCAGCAGCCGACCAAAGGACTGGGCTTACAATGAGCAGTTCTTC.

This clone was detected only once. CDR3 nucleotides: TGCAGTGCTGGCCCCTCCTACGAGCAGTACTTC. The encoded protein is CSAGPSYEQYF. The J gene is TRBJ2-7, the V gene TRBV20-1; D is unresolved. Trimming removed 5 bases at V and 0 bases at J, with 5 bases between. There are 11 residues in the CDR3. Looked up from germline, CDR1 is DFQATT and CDR2 is SNEGSKA (reference sequence).

This chain links TRBV7-6 with TRBJ2-3, with 10 bases aligning to TRBD2. The CDR3 runs to 16 residues. Germline assignment: CDR1 SGHVS and CDR2 FNYEAQ. Losses at the gene ends were 1 base for V and 4 bases for J; bases not matched to a gene: 5. This chain's CDR3 is CASSLGSGGAADTQYF. In DNA, the CDR3 is TGTGCCAGCAGCTTAGGGAGCGGGGGGGCGGCAGATACGCAGTATTTT.

The chain recombines TRBV5-1 with TRBJ2-3; TRBD2 matches 12 bases. The V segment lost 2 bases and the J segment 3 bases; nucleotides outside the gene matches: 4. CDR3 size: 16 residues. Germline CDR1 and CDR2: SGHRS and YFSETQ. CDR3 sequence (DNA): TGCGCCAGCAGCTTAGCGACTAGCGGGGGAACAGATACGCAGTATTTT. Its protein is CASSLATSGGTDTQYF.

This clone was recorded a few times. The rearrangement links TRBV2 to TRBJ1-5, with D perhaps matching TRBD1 (5 bases). The V end lost 7 bases, the J end lost 9 bases, and 16 bases lay between the germline ends. Germline CDR1 is SNHLY and CDR2 is FYNNEI. The CDR3 sequence is 13 residues long. CDR3 loop: CASNQAGEMPQHF. The CDR3 DNA sequence: TGTGCCAGCAACCAGGCGGGGGAGATGCCCCAGCATTTT.